The entry below describes one TCR beta chain. The record originates from a study of human T cells and chemical hapten exposure. MiXCR, run by TCRdb on the RACE reads, gives a single entry per CDR3 protein. Among 75,000 to 95,000 distinct CDR3 sequences, 10% to 15% were seen once, and the ten largest hold 3.5% to 4.5%. Time point noted: patch test 1, 2 weeks after DPC sensitization. Treatment defined: therapeutic diphenylcyclopropenone sensitization with weekly scalp DPC. Germline V gene lookup returns CDR1 SEHNR and CDR2 FQNEAQ (reference sequence). Deletions cut 3 bases from V and 2 bases from J, with 16 bases between. The CDR3 is 17 residues long.

Sequencing was performed on whole blood, taken in connection with sensitization to the hapten diphenylcyclopropenone (DPC). The V call is TRBV7-9, the J call TRBJ1-4; D is ambiguous. The TCR originated in a woman aged 55-75 years with alopecia areata. Some clones in this sample may be carry-over from other donors' samples. DNA of the CDR3: TGTGCCAGCAGCTTTCTACGGGGATCGGGGACTAATGAAAAACTGTTTTTT. It yields the protein CASSFLRGSGTNEKLFF.